Listed here are 30 T cell receptor beta chains from one sample, sequenced in a study of T cells in Graves' hyperthyroidism and ophthalmopathy (dated by TCRdb to between 2017 and 2020). The library relied on multiplex PCR. Sequenced using an Illumina HiSeq 2000. The TCR beta CDR3 regions were amplified from RNA transcripts. A first-round RT-PCR of the TCR CDR3 used the HTBI primer set with the Qiagen OneStep RT-PCR kit. TCRdb's own reprocessing of the public reads used fastp at Q25 and MiXCR and kept productive beta chains. Rows are combined by CDR3 protein, so each entry shows the most common genes and DNA. The sample profile shows hundreds of thousands of distinct CDR3 sequences; about 22% of them were found once. The biggest ten clones account for under 55% of the sample. Sequences were obtained from blood. These receptors were obtained from a woman aged 70 to 79 with Graves' ophthalmopathy.

CDR3 bases: TGTGCCACCGATCCGGGACAGACCTACGAGCAGTACTTC. This gives the protein CATDPGQTYEQYF. The V and J genes are TRBV10-3 and TRBJ2-7, with 7 bases matching TRBD1. The CDR3 is 13 amino acids. V was pared by 10 bases and J by 2 bases, with 8 bases of the junction left unmatched. CDR1 and CDR2 from the germline V gene are ENHRY and SYGVKD.

V is TRBV20-1 and J is TRBJ2-3, with 7 bases lining up with TRBD2. The junction had 12 bases not matched to a gene; V was cut back by 6 bases and J by 6 bases. The CDR3 length is 14 residues. CDR1 DFQATT and CDR2 SNEGSKA come from the germline V gene (reference sequence). The CDR3 bases are TGCAGTGCCCTGACTAGCAGGAGTTTGGATACGCAGTATTTT. Its translation: CSALTSRSLDTQYF.

This clonotype was detected a few times. This chain joins TRBV20-1 and TRBJ2-1, with D maybe TRBD2 (5 bases). This CDR3 has 17 amino acids. Trimming cost V 0 bases and J 0 bases, with 15 bases left between them. CDR1 is DFQATT and CDR2 is SNEGSKA in the germline V gene (reference sequence). The chain's CDR3 is CSARDLLADSSYNEQFF. The CDR3 DNA is TGCAGTGCTAGAGATCTGCTAGCCGATAGCTCCTACAATGAGCAGTTCTTC.

The genes are TRBV5-6 and TRBJ2-7; 9 bases are shared with TRBD1. J lost 6 bases, V lost 7 bases, and 8 bases had no gene match. The germline V gene encodes CDR1 SGHDT and CDR2 YYEEEE. The CDR3 has 13 amino acids. The DNA for the CDR3 is TGTGCCAGCGAAGGACAGGGGCTCGGCGAGCAGTACTTC. Its translation: CASEGQGLGEQYF.

This clonotype was found many times. This chain joins TRBV2 and TRBJ2-2; maybe TRBD1 (6 bases). V was trimmed by 5 bases and J by 1 base, leaving 11 bases between them. Germline V CDR1 and CDR2: SNHLY, FYNNEI. The CDR3 consists of 15 residues. The CDR3 DNA reads TGTGCCAGCAGTCCCCGGACAGTGAACACCGGGGAGCTGTTTTTT. Protein sequence: CASSPRTVNTGELFF. Full variable domain (outside the CDR3, taken from reference TRBV2 and TRBJ2-2): EPEVTQTPSHQVTQMGQEVILRCVPISNHLYFYWYRQILGQKVEFLVSFYNNEISEKSEIFDDQFSVERPDGSNFTLKIRSTKLEDSAMYFCASSPRTVNTGELFFGEGSRLTVL.

This rearrangement joins TRBV7-9 to TRBJ1-2; D is unresolved. Deletions cut 0 bases from V and 3 bases from J, with 8 bases between. This CDR3 contains 14 residues. The V gene's germline CDR1 is SEHNR and CDR2 FQNEAQ (reference sequence). CDR3 residues: CASSLAVTDYGYTF. DNA for the CDR3: TGTGCCAGCAGCTTAGCCGTGACGGACTATGGCTACACCTTC. Using reference TRBV7-9 and TRBJ1-2 for the parts outside the CDR3, the full variable domain is DTGVSQNPRHKITKRGQNVTFRCDPISEHNRLYWYRQTLGQGPEFLTYFQNEAQLEKSRLLSDRFSAERPKGSFSTLEIQRTEQGDSAMYLCASSLAVTDYGYTFGSGTRLTVV.

This rearrangement joins TRBV28 to TRBJ2-1; the D call may be TRBD1 or TRBD2 (5 bases each). This CDR3 comprises 14 residues. The germline V gene encodes CDR1 MDHEN and CDR2 SYDVKM. Trimming took off 8 bases at V and 1 base at J, with 12 bases between the two ends. CDR3 DNA sequence: TGTGCCAGCCGAGACAGACTATCCTACAATGAGCAGTTCTTC. This gives the protein CASRDRLSYNEQFF.

V usage is TRBV5-6 and J usage is TRBJ1-5; D gene unclear. Germline loops: CDR1 SGHDT, CDR2 YYEEEE. V was trimmed by 4 bases and J by 4 bases, leaving 15 bases between them. This CDR3 has 15 amino acids. In DNA, the CDR3 is TGTGCCAGCAGCGTGAGGTGGAACCCAAATCAGCCCCAGCATTTT. The encoded protein is CASSVRWNPNQPQHF.

The chain employs TRBV2 and TRBJ1-1; 7 bases fit TRBD1. CDR1 and CDR2 (germline): SNHLY, FYNNEI. Germline trimming cut 7 bases from V and 4 bases from J; bases unmatched to any gene: 9. The length of the CDR3 is 14 residues. The CDR3: CASTVDRALTEAFF. CDR3 nucleotide sequence: TGTGCCAGCACAGTCGACAGGGCCCTCACTGAAGCTTTCTTT. Variable domain in full (rest from reference TRBV2 and TRBJ1-1): EPEVTQTPSHQVTQMGQEVILRCVPISNHLYFYWYRQILGQKVEFLVSFYNNEISEKSEIFDDQFSVERPDGSNFTLKIRSTKLEDSAMYFCASTVDRALTEAFFGQGTRLTVV.

V and J are TRBV10-3 and TRBJ2-5, with 9 bases matching TRBD1. V dropped 5 bases and J dropped 5; count of bases not matched to a gene: 6. The V gene's germline CDR1 is ENHRY and CDR2 SYGVKD. This CDR3 contains 14 residues. The CDR3 bases are TGTGCCATCAGTTTTGGGACAGGGTACGAGACCCAGTACTTC. Its protein product is CAISFGTGYETQYF.

The CDR3 nucleotides are TGTGCCACCAGCTCTCGGCCGCGGGAGACCCAGTACTTC. The encoded protein is CATSSRPRETQYF. The chain is built from TRBV15 and TRBJ2-5, with unresolved D. V shed 5 bases and J shed 5 bases, with 12 bases lying between them. Germline V CDR1 and CDR2: LNHNV, YYDKDF (reference sequence). The CDR3 extends over 13 amino acids.

This clonotype was counted between two and nine times. This chain links TRBV30 with TRBJ2-1; 9 nucleotides agree with TRBD1. The CDR3 is 15 amino acids. Unmatched junction bases numbered 5, after V lost 3 bases and J lost 2 bases. Germline CDR1 and CDR2: GTSNPN and SVGIG (reference sequence). CDR3 sequence reads: CAWSKTGGPYNEQFF. The CDR3 bases are TGTGCCTGGAGCAAAACAGGGGGCCCCTACAATGAGCAGTTCTTC.

At least ten counts were recorded for this clonotype. The chain couples TRBV28 to TRBJ1-2; TRBD1 might be the D (6 bases). Trimming left V 1 base short and J 6 bases short, with 12 bases between. The CDR3 runs to 14 residues. From germline, CDR1 is MDHEN and CDR2 SYDVKM. The CDR3 DNA reads as TGTGCCAGCAGTTTATCCCGGGGGGGCAATGGCTACACCTTC. It translates to CASSLSRGGNGYTF.

There are many counts of this clonotype. The chain links TRBV12-3 or TRBV12-4 to TRBJ1-2, with 7 bases aligning to TRBD1. The CDR3 sequence is 13 residues long. With V trimmed by 5 bases and J by 4 bases, 4 bases remained unmatched. The CDR3 DNA reads as TGTGCCAGCAGTCAACAGGGGCCCTATGGCTACACCTTC. This encodes CASSQQGPYGYTF.

This clonotype has a handful of counts. This sequence joins TRBV24-1 and TRBJ2-3, with D tentatively TRBD2 (6 bases). V lost 1 base and J 2 bases, leaving 21 bases between the germline ends. The CDR3 covers 19 residues. CDR1 and CDR2 from the germline V gene are KGHDR and SFDVKD. CDR3 nucleotide sequence: TGTGCCACCAGTGATTTACACGAGCGGGCCACCCTGCACACAGATACGCAGTATTTT. This sequence encodes CATSDLHERATLHTDTQYF.

At least ten counts were recorded for this clonotype. The gene calls are TRBV2 and TRBJ2-2, with TRBD2 identical over 10 bases. There are 14 residues in the CDR3. Germline loops: CDR1 SNHLY, CDR2 FYNNEI. Trimming removed 2 bases from V and 6 bases from J; junction bases left unmatched: 0. The CDR3 bases are TGTGCCAGCAGTGAACTAGCGGGAGCCGGGGAGCTGTTTTTT. Translating gives CASSELAGAGELFF.

The chain recombines TRBV20-1 with TRBJ2-1; 12 positions match TRBD2. CDR1 and CDR2 (germline): DFQATT, SNEGSKA (reference sequence). J gave up 9 bases and V 6 bases, and 9 bases lay outside the gene matches. The CDR3 runs 14 residues. The CDR3: CSADRLAGEGEQFF. The CDR3, as DNA: TGCAGTGCGGACCGACTAGCGGGAGAGGGTGAGCAGTTCTTC.

The sample holds a few counts of this clonotype. The chain has TRBV6-4 and TRBJ1-4, with D hard to call. The V and J ends lost 7 bases and 8 bases respectively, with 11 bases between them. Germline CDR1 and CDR2: MRHNA and SNTAGT. The CDR3 loop spans 12 amino acids. CDR3 sequence reads: CASIGTREKLFF. CDR3 coding DNA: TGTGCCAGCATCGGAACCAGGGAAAAACTGTTTTTT.

This clonotype was found a few times. V is TRBV6-2 or TRBV6-3 and J is TRBJ1-5, with 8 bases that match TRBD1. CDR1 is MNHEY, CDR2 SVGEGT, per germline. Unmatched junction bases numbered 3, after V lost 2 bases and J lost 6 bases. This CDR3 contains 14 residues. CDR3 residues: CASSYTGGSQPQHF. CDR3 nucleotide sequence: TGTGCCAGCAGTTACACAGGGGGTAGTCAGCCCCAGCATTTT.

The genes are TRBV9 and TRBJ2-7; 7 bases agree with TRBD2. Germline CDR1 and CDR2: SGDLS and YYNGEE. The CDR3 loop spans 13 amino acids. The trim removed 4 bases at V and 6 bases at J, leaving 7 bases unmatched. The CDR3 loop is CASSLGLESEQYF. CDR3 nucleotides: TGTGCCAGCAGCCTAGGACTAGAGAGCGAGCAGTACTTC.

This clonotype was detected a few times. This sequence joins TRBV10-1 and TRBJ2-3, with 10 bases matching TRBD2. The germline CDR1 and CDR2 sequences are WNHNN and SYGVQD (reference sequence). The CDR3 runs 18 residues. Unmatched junction bases numbered 10, after V lost 3 bases and J lost 1 base. The CDR3 reads CASSDTAWTSGRTDTQYF. The CDR3 DNA reads as TGCGCCAGCAGTGACACGGCCTGGACTAGCGGACGCACAGATACGCAGTATTTT.

This clonotype was counted at least ten times. The V gene is TRBV28, the J gene TRBJ1-5; no reliable D call. V shed 7 bases and J shed 4 bases, with 8 bases lying between them. Germline CDR1 reads MDHEN; CDR2 reads SYDVKM. CDR3 length: 12 amino acids. Written as DNA, the CDR3 is TGTGCCAGCAACCTTTTGAATCAGCCCCAGCATTTT. Protein sequence: CASNLLNQPQHF.

This clonotype was counted between two and nine times. As DNA, the CDR3 is TGTGCCAGCAGCCCCGGATCGGTGTCGGGGCAGTACTTC. This encodes CASSPGSVSGQYF. The chain links TRBV5-6 to TRBJ2-7; D call uncertain. Per germline, CDR1 SGHDT and CDR2 YYEEEE. The ends were cut back, 4 bases at V and 9 bases at J, with 17 bases in the middle. The CDR3 length is 13 residues.

This clonotype was recorded a few times. This chain connects TRBV4-1 to TRBJ2-1, with D unclear. This CDR3 spans 14 amino acids. Trimming pared 1 base from V and 8 bases from J, leaving 12 bases between. In germline, CDR1 is MGHRA, CDR2 YSYEKL. This CDR3 reads CASSQVVGIDEQFF. The CDR3 DNA follows: TGCGCCAGCAGCCAAGTGGTGGGAATCGATGAGCAGTTCTTC.

This clonotype occurred many times. The chain joins TRBV7-2 to TRBJ1-6; maybe TRBD1 (6 bases). CDR1 is SGHTA and CDR2 is FQGNSA in the germline V gene. Trimming cost V 4 bases and J 7 bases, with 14 bases left between them. The length of the CDR3 is 15 residues. CDR3 bases: TGTGCCAGCAGCTCTCAGGGGAGGAGCAATTCACCCCTCCACTTT. Protein: CASSSQGRSNSPLHF.

CDR3 amino acids: CAWNLASITDTQYF. DNA for the CDR3: TGTGCCTGGAATCTAGCGTCAATCACAGATACGCAGTATTTT. The rearrangement uses TRBV30 and TRBJ2-3; possibly TRBD2 for D (6 bases). There are 14 residues in the CDR3. Trimming pared 4 bases from V and 2 bases from J, leaving 13 bases between. Germline V lookup: CDR1 GTSNPN, CDR2 SVGIG (reference sequence). Full variable domain (outside the CDR3, taken from reference TRBV30 and TRBJ2-3): SQTIHQWPATLVQPVGSPLSLECTVEGTSNPNLYWYRQAAGRGLQLLFYSVGIGQISSEVPQNLSASRPQDRQFILSSKKLLLSDSGFYLCAWNLASITDTQYFGPGTRLTVL.

This clonotype was observed at least ten times. This sequence joins TRBV12-3 or TRBV12-4 and TRBJ1-6; D gene uncertain. The V gene lost 3 bases and the J gene lost 4 bases, with 10 bases spanning the gap. The CDR3 extends over 15 amino acids. CDR3 in amino acids: CASSFLFEYNSPLHF. CDR3 coding DNA: TGTGCCAGCAGTTTCCTTTTTGAGTATAATTCACCCCTCCACTTT.

The chain has TRBV6-1 and TRBJ2-2; D gene ambiguous. This CDR3 has 15 amino acids. Trimming removed 6 bases from V and 1 base from J, with 12 bases in between. Per germline, CDR1 MNHNS and CDR2 SASEGT. CDR3 in DNA: TGTGCCAGCAGATCCCCAGGCGGGAACACCGGGGAGCTGTTTTTT. It translates to CASRSPGGNTGELFF.

This chain uses TRBV29-1 with TRBJ2-7, with D possibly being TRBD1 (6 bases). The CDR3 sequence is 11 residues long. Germline-derived CDR1 and CDR2 are SQVTM and ANQGSEA. The ends were cut back, 5 bases at V and 7 bases at J, with 12 bases in the middle. Here the CDR3 DNA reads TGCAGCGTTCGGGACACGAGGGAGCAGTACTTC. Its protein product is CSVRDTREQYF.

The chain joins TRBV12-5 to TRBJ1-4, with D perhaps TRBD1 (6 bases). The germline V gene has CDR1 LGHNT and CDR2 FRNRAP. This CDR3 has 14 amino acids. Trimming left V 3 bases short and J 10 bases short, with 15 bases between. CDR3 sequence (DNA): TGTGCTAGTGGTTTAGGGGGGGGGGTAGGAAAACTGTTTTTT. This gives the protein CASGLGGGVGKLFF. The full variable domain, with the rest looked up from reference TRBV12-5 and TRBJ1-4, is DARVTQTPRHKVTEMGQEVTMRCQPILGHNTVFWYRQTMMQGLELLAYFRNRAPLDDSGMPKDRFSAEMPDATLATLKIQPSEPRDSAVYFCASGLGGGVGKLFFGSGTQLSVL.